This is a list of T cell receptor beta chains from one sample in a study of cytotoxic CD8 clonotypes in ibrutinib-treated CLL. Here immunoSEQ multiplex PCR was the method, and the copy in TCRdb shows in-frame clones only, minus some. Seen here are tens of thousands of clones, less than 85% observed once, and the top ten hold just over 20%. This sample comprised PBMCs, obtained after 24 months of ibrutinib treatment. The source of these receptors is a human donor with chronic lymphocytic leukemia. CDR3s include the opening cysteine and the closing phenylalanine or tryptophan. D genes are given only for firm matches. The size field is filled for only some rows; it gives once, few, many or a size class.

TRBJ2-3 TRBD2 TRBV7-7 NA TGTGCCAGCAGCTTACTAGCGGGAGTACCAGATACGCAGTATTTT CASSLLAGVPDTQYF
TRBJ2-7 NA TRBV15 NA TGTGCCACCAGCAGAGATCAGGAACCCTACGAGCAGTACTTC CATSRDQEPYEQYF
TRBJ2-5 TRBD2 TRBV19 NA TGTGCCAGTAGTACCCTCGGGACTAAGAAAGAGACCCAGTACTTC CASSTLGTKKETQYF
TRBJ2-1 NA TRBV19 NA TGTGCCAGTAAGGACCTCTACAATGAGCAGTTCTTC CASKDLYNEQFF
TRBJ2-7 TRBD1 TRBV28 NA TGTGCCAGCAGCCCCGGGACAGGGGGCCATAGCGGCTACCAGCAGTACTTC CASSPGTGGHSGYQQYF
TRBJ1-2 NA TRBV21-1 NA TGTGCCAGCAGCATCCTCTTTGCGGGACAGGGGGGGAATGGCTACACCTTC CASSILFAGQGGNGYTF
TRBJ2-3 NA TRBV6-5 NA TGTGCCAGCAGGCCCCCAGGGAGTTCGGATACGCAGTATTTT CASRPPGSSDTQYF
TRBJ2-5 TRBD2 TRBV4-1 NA TGCGCCAGCAGCCAAGAAGACGGACTAGCGGGAGCAGAGACCCAGTACTTC CASSQEDGLAGAETQYF
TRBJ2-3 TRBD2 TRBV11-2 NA TGTGCCAGCAGCACACGACTAGCGGGGAGCACAGATACGCAGTATTTT CASSTRLAGSTDTQYF
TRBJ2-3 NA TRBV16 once TGTGCCAGCAGCCAATCTGTTGGCACAGATACGCAGTATTTT CASSQSVGTDTQYF
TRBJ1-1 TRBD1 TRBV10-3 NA TGTGCCATCAGGCAACTGACAGGGAGCACTGAAGCTTTCTTT CAIRQLTGSTEAFF
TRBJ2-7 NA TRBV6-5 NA TGTGCCAGCAGTTACTCGCAGGGGACAACGTGGGAGCAGTACTTC CASSYSQGTTWEQYF
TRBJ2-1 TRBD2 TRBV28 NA TGTGCCAGCAGCCCGAGCCCCGGGACTAGCGTATACAATGAGCAGTTCTTC CASSPSPGTSVYNEQFF
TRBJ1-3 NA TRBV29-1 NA TGCAGCGTTGAATCTCTCACAGGGAATGCTGGAAACACCATATATTTT CSVESLTGNAGNTIYF
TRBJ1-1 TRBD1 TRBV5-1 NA TGCGCCAGCAGCAGTGACAGGGGGCAAACTGAAGCTTTCTTT CASSSDRGQTEAFF
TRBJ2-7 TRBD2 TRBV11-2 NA TGTGCCAGCAGCTACGGACTAGCGGACTACGAGCAGTACTTC CASSYGLADYEQYF
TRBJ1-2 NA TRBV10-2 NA TGCGCCAGCAGTGAGTCGCGAGCCGATGGCTACACCTTC CASSESRADGYTF
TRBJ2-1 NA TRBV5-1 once TGCGCCAGCAGCTTGGTCCGGACAAAGGTCTACTCCTACAATGAGCAGTTCTTC CASSLVRTKVYSYNEQFF
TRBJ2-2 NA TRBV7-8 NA TGTGCCAGCAGCTTAGGCGGGACATCCACTTACTCCGGGGAGCTGTTTTTT CASSLGGTSTYSGELFF
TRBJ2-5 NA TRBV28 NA TGTGCCAGCAGTCCATACAGGGATACCCAGTACTTC CASSPYRDTQYF
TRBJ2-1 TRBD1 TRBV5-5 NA TGTGCCAGCAGCTCCGCCGGGACAGGGGGCGATGAGCAGTTCTTC CASSSAGTGGDEQFF
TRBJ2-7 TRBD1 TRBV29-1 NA TGCAGCGTTGTAGGACAGGGTCAGCACGAGCAGTACTTC CSVVGQGQHEQYF
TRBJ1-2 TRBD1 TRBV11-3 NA TGTGCCAGCAGCTTAGCCTCGGGGACAGGGGCTAGTGGCTACACCTTC CASSLASGTGASGYTF
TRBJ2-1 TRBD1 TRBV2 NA TGTGCCAGCACCGCAGGGGGCCTGGTTTACAATGAGCAGTTCTTC CASTAGGLVYNEQFF
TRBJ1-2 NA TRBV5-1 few TGCGCCAGCAGCGCCGACGGACCCTATGGCTACACCTTC CASSADGPYGYTF
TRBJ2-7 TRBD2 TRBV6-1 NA TGTGCCAGCAACGGACTAGCGGGTGGGCCCGAGCAGTACTTC CASNGLAGGPEQYF
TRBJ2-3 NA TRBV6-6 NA TGTGCCAGCAGTTCCATTACAGGGTTGAAAACAGATACGCAGTATTTT CASSSITGLKTDTQYF
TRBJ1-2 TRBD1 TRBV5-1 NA TGCGCCAGCAGCTCAAAGACAGGGGGTCTTGGTGGCTACACCTTC CASSSKTGGLGGYTF
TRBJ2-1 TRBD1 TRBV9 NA TGTGCCAGCAGCGTAGGTGACAGGGGCTACAATGAGCAGTTCTTC CASSVGDRGYNEQFF
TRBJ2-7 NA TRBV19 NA TGTGCCAGTAGTGCCCCGAGGACTGGTGAGGCATCCTACGAGCAGTACTTC CASSAPRTGEASYEQYF
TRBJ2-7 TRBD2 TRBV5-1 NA TGCGCCAGCAGCTTGGCAACTAGCGGCCAGTACGAGCAGTACTTC CASSLATSGQYEQYF
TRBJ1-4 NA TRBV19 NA TGTGCCAGTAGTATAGGGGCACAGCTTAATGAAAAACTGTTTTTT CASSIGAQLNEKLFF
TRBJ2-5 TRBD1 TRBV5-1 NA TGCGCCAGCAGCACCGACAGGGGCGGGGAGACCCAGTACTTC CASSTDRGGETQYF